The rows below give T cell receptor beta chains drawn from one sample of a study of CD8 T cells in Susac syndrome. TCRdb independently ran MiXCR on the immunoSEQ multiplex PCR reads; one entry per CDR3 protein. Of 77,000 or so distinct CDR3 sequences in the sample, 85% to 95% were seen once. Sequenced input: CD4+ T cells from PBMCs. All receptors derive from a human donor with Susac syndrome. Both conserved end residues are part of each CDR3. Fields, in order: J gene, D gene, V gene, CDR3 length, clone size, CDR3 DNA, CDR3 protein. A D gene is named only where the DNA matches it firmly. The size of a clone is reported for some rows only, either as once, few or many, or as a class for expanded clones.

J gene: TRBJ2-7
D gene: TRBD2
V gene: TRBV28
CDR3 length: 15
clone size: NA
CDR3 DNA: TGTGCCAGCACCCGACGGCTAGCGGGATCCTACGAGCAGTACTTC
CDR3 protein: CASTRRLAGSYEQYF

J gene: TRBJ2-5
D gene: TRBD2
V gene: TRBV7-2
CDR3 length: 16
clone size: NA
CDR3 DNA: TGTGCCAGCAGCTTGGCCGGGACTAGCGGGCAAGAGACCCAGTACTTC
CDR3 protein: CASSLAGTSGQETQYF

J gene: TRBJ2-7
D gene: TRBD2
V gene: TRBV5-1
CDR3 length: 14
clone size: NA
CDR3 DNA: TGCGCCAGCAGTAGCGGGGGAGCCCTAAACGAGCAGTACTTC
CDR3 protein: CASSSGGALNEQYF

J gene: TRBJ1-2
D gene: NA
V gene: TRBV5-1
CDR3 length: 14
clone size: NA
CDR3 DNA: TGCGCCAGCACACCAGGGAAAGGTAGCTATGGCTACACCTTC
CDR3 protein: CASTPGKGSYGYTF

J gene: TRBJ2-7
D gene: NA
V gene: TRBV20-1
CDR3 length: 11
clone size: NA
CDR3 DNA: TGCAGTGCTAGAGGAACATACGAGCAGTACTTC
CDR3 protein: CSARGTYEQYF

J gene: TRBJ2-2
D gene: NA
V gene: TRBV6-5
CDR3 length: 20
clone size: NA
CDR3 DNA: TGTGCCAGCAGTTATCCAACACGCCCCGGCGGACCCAGGGAGGACGGGGAGCTGTTTTTT
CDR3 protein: CASSYPTRPGGPREDGELFF

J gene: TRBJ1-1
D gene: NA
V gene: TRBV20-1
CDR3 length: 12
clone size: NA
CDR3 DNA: TGCAGTGCCAAACGCAGGGGCACTGAAGCTTTCTTT
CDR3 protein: CSAKRRGTEAFF

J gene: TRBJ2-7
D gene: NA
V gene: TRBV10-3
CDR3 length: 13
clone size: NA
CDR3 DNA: TGTGCCATTTTAGACAGGTCGTCGTACGAGCAGTACTTC
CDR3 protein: CAILDRSSYEQYF

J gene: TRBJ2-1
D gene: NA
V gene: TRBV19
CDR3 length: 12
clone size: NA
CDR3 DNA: TGTGCCAGTAGTATCCGAAGCAATGAGCAGTTCTTC
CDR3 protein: CASSIRSNEQFF

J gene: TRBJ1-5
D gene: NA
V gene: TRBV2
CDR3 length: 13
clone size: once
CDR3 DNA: TGTGCCAGCAGCGGGGACTCCGTGGAGCCCCAGCATTTT
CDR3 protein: CASSGDSVEPQHF

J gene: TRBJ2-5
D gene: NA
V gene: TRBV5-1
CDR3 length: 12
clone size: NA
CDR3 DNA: TGCGCCAGCAGCTTGTCATCTGAGACCCAGTACTTC
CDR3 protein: CASSLSSETQYF

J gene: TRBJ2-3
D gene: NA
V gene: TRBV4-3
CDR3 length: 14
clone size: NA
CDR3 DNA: TGCGCCAGCAGCCAAGAAACAGGCGCGGATACGCAGTATTTT
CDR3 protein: CASSQETGADTQYF

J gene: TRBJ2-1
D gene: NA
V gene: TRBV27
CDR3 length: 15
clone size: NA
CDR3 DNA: TGTGCCAGCAGTTTAAACCGACTCACCTACAATGAGCAGTTCTTC
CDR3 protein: CASSLNRLTYNEQFF

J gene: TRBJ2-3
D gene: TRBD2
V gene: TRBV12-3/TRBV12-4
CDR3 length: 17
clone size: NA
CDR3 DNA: TGTGCCAGCTATGCTAACCTCGGACTAGCGGGCACAGATACGCAGTATTTT
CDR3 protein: CASYANLGLAGTDTQYF

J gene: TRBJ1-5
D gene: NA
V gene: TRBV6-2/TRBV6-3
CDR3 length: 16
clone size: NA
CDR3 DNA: TGTGCCAGCAGTTACTCGATGAAAGGTGGCAATCAGCCCCAGCATTTT
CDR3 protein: CASSYSMKGGNQPQHF

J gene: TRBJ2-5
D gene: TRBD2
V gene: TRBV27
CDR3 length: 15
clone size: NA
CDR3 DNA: TGTGCCAGCAGTCCACGAGCGGGGCGTCAGGAGACCCAGTACTTC
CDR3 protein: CASSPRAGRQETQYF

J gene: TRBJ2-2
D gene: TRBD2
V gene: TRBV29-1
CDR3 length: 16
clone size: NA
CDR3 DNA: TGCAGCGTTGCCGTAGCGGGAGGGCAGGGTCCCGGGGAGCTGTTTTTT
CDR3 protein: CSVAVAGGQGPGELFF

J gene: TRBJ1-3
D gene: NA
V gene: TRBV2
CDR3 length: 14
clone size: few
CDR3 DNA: TGTGCCAGCAGTGAGGACATTTCTGGAAACACCATATATTTT
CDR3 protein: CASSEDISGNTIYF

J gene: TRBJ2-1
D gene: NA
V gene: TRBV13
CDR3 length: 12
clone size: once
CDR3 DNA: TGTGCCAGCAGCAACGGGGTGGAGGCGCAGTTCTTC
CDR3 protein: CASSNGVEAQFF

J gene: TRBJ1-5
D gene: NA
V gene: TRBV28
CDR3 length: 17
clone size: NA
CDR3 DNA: TGTGCCAGCAGTCCCTCGGGCGGGTTAGGTAGCAATCAGCCCCAGCATTTT
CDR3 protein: CASSPSGGLGSNQPQHF

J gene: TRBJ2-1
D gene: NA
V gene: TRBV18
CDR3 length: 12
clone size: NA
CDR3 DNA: TGTGCCAGCTCGCTCTTAGCGGAGGAGCAGTTCTTC
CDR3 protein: CASSLLAEEQFF

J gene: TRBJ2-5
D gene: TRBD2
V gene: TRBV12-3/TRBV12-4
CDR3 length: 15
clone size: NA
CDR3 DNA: TGTGCCAGCAGTTTCCTAGCGGCTGGTGGAGAGACCCAGTACTTC
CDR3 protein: CASSFLAAGGETQYF